The rows below give T cell receptor beta chains drawn from one sample of a study of blood T cell repertoires in COVID-19. Sequencing was performed with immunoSEQ multiplex PCR; in TCRdb, only in-frame clones are kept and a portion is missing. The sample includes roughly 150,000 clones, over 85% of them seen just once. Sequenced: peripheral blood. These receptors originate from a man aged 60 to 69 with active or convalescent COVID-19. Both conserved end residues are part of each CDR3. A D gene is named only where the DNA matches it firmly. Size tells how often a clone was seen (once, few, many) or the class of an expanded clone, and some rows leave it out.

clone size: NA
V gene: TRBV10-3
J gene: TRBJ2-3
D gene: TRBD2
CDR3 protein: CAASGGAGDTQYF
CDR3 DNA: TGTGCCGCAAGCGGGGGGGCCGGAGATACGCAGTATTTT

clone size: NA
V gene: TRBV7-9
J gene: TRBJ1-3
D gene: NA
CDR3 protein: CASSLGLSGNTIYF
CDR3 DNA: TGTGCCAGCAGCTTAGGTCTTTCTGGAAACACCATATATTTT

clone size: NA
V gene: TRBV11-2
J gene: TRBJ2-7
D gene: NA
CDR3 protein: CASSLDGRGYEQYF
CDR3 DNA: TGTGCCAGCAGCTTAGATGGCAGGGGATACGAGCAGTACTTC

clone size: NA
V gene: TRBV19
J gene: TRBJ1-5
D gene: TRBD1
CDR3 protein: CASSPSRGPNQPQHF
CDR3 DNA: TGTGCCAGTAGTCCGTCCAGGGGGCCCAATCAGCCCCAGCATTTT

clone size: NA
V gene: TRBV14
J gene: TRBJ2-7
D gene: TRBD2
CDR3 protein: CASSRWGRASTYEQYF
CDR3 DNA: TGTGCCAGCAGCCGCTGGGGGAGGGCTTCCACCTACGAGCAGTACTTC

clone size: NA
V gene: TRBV5-8
J gene: TRBJ2-2
D gene: NA
CDR3 protein: CASSLSSGLERVGELFF
CDR3 DNA: TGTGCCAGCAGCTTGTCGAGCGGGTTAGAGAGAGTCGGGGAGCTGTTTTTT

clone size: NA
V gene: TRBV6-5
J gene: TRBJ2-3
D gene: TRBD1
CDR3 protein: CAARDRGFGTDTQYF
CDR3 DNA: TGTGCCGCCCGGGACAGGGGTTTCGGCACAGATACGCAGTATTTT

clone size: NA
V gene: TRBV27
J gene: TRBJ2-7
D gene: TRBD2
CDR3 protein: CASSSPLAGGSYEQYF
CDR3 DNA: TGTGCCAGCAGTTCACCACTAGCGGGAGGTTCCTACGAGCAGTACTTC

clone size: NA
V gene: TRBV15
J gene: TRBJ2-3
D gene: TRBD2
CDR3 protein: CATSRGGGADTQYF
CDR3 DNA: TGTGCCACCAGCAGAGGTGGGGGGGCAGATACGCAGTATTTT

clone size: NA
V gene: TRBV24-1
J gene: TRBJ2-1
D gene: TRBD1
CDR3 protein: CATSDDRVNEQFF
CDR3 DNA: TGTGCCACCAGTGACGACAGGGTAAATGAGCAGTTCTTC

clone size: NA
V gene: TRBV15
J gene: TRBJ2-1
D gene: NA
CDR3 protein: CATSRSEESSNYEQFF
CDR3 DNA: TGTGCCACCAGCAGGTCGGAGGAGAGTAGCAACTATGAGCAGTTCTTC

clone size: NA
V gene: TRBV2
J gene: TRBJ1-1
D gene: NA
CDR3 protein: CASSEQEHTEAFF
CDR3 DNA: TGTGCCAGCAGTGAACAGGAACACACTGAAGCTTTCTTT

clone size: NA
V gene: TRBV3-1/TRBV3-2
J gene: TRBJ1-1
D gene: NA
CDR3 protein: CASGLEREAFF
CDR3 DNA: TGTGCCAGCGGGTTGGAGAGAGAAGCTTTCTTT

clone size: few
V gene: TRBV19
J gene: TRBJ2-7
D gene: NA
CDR3 protein: CASSPTGAYEQYF
CDR3 DNA: TGTGCCAGTAGTCCCACAGGAGCCTACGAGCAGTACTTC

clone size: once
V gene: TRBV2
J gene: TRBJ1-1
D gene: NA
CDR3 protein: CASSVQDGNTEAFF
CDR3 DNA: TGTGCCAGCAGTGTACAGGACGGGAACACTGAAGCTTTCTTT

clone size: NA
V gene: TRBV5-1
J gene: TRBJ2-6
D gene: TRBD1
CDR3 protein: CASSSTGAHVLTF
CDR3 DNA: TGCGCCAGCAGCTCGACAGGGGCCCACGTCCTGACTTTC

clone size: NA
V gene: TRBV6-5
J gene: TRBJ1-2
D gene: TRBD1
CDR3 protein: CASSYSWTGNGYTF
CDR3 DNA: TGTGCCAGCAGTTACTCGTGGACAGGGAATGGCTACACCTTC